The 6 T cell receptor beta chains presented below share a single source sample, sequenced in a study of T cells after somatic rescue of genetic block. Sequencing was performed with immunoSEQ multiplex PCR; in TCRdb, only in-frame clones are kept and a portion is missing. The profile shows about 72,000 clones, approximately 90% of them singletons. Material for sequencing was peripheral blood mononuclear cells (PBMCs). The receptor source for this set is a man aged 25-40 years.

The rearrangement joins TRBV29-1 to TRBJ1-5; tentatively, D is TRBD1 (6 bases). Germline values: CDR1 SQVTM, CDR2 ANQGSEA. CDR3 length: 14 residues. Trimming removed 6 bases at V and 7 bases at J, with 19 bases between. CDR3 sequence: CSVGGLDPNQPQHF. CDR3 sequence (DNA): TGCAGCGTGGGGGGGCTGGATCCGAACCAGCCCCAGCATTTT.

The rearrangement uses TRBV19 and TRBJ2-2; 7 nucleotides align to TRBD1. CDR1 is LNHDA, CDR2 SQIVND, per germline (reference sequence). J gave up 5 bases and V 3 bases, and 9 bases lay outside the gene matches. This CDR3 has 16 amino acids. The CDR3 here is CASSMPHTGDTGELFF. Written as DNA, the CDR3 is TGTGCCAGTAGTATGCCTCATACAGGGGATACCGGGGAGCTGTTTTTT.

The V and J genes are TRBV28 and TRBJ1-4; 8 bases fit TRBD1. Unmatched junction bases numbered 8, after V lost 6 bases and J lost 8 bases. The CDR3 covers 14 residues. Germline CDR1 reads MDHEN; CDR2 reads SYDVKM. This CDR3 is CASSLDRGREKLFF. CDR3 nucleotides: TGTGCCAGCAGCCTAGACAGGGGACGAGAAAAACTGTTTTTT.

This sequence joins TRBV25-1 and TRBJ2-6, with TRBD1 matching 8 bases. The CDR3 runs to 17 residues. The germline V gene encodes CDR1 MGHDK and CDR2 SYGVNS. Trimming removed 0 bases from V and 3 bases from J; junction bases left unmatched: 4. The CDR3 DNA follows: TGTGCCAGCAGTGAATATTCAGGGGGCAGTGGGGCCAACGTCCTGACTTTC. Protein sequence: CASSEYSGGSGANVLTF.

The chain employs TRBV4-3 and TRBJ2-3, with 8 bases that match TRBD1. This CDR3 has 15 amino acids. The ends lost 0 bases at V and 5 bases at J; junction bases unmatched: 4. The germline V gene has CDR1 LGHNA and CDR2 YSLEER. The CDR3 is CASSQDRGLVDTQYF. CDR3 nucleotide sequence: TGCGCCAGCAGCCAAGACAGGGGGCTTGTAGATACGCAGTATTTT.

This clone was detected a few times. The CDR3 DNA reads TGTGCCAGCAGTGAAGACCACTCGGATCTCCATGAGCAGTTCTTC. Amino acid sequence: CASSEDHSDLHEQFF. The chain has TRBV2 and TRBJ2-1, with unresolved D. Per germline, CDR1 SNHLY and CDR2 FYNNEI. This CDR3 is 15 amino acids long. Trimming took 1 base from V and 8 from J, leaving 15 bases between them.